These 15 T cell receptor beta chains were sequenced from one sample in a study of blood T cells in healthy people across ages. A second PCR of roughly 7 to 11 cycles used a sample-barcoded 5' primer and a J-beta primer mix. One entry per CDR3 protein results from TCRdb running MiXCR on the 5' RACE reads. The table has about 730,000 distinct CDR3 sequences, around 40% seen once. The sequenced sample was blood. The receptors were gathered from a woman aged 60-75 years in good health.

At least ten counts were recorded for this clonotype. This chain uses TRBV12-3 or TRBV12-4 with TRBJ2-5; D not certain. The length of the CDR3 is 13 residues. Trimming left V 7 bases short and J 4 bases short, with 13 bases between. Here the CDR3 DNA reads TGTGCCAGCACAGGTCGGGTCGTAGAGACCCAGTACTTC. Translating it yields CASTGRVVETQYF.

This chain joins TRBV29-1 and TRBJ2-2; D gene unclear. V gave up 6 bases and J gave up 3 bases, with 8 bases separating them. Per the germline V gene, CDR1 is SQVTM and CDR2 is ANQGSEA. The CDR3 spans 12 residues. The CDR3 sequence: CSVRRDTGELFF. The CDR3 nucleotides are TGCAGCGTCAGACGGGACACCGGGGAGCTGTTTTTT.

The chain is built from TRBV12-3 or TRBV12-4 and TRBJ2-3; D not certain. Between the trimmed V and J ends, which lost 3 bases and 2 bases, there was a span of 12 bases. This CDR3 contains 15 residues. The CDR3 reads CASSFFGQDTDTQYF. The CDR3 region has the DNA TGTGCCAGCAGTTTTTTCGGCCAGGACACAGATACGCAGTATTTT.

Note on this clonotype: A junction end diverges from the germline sequence, so it may reflect a read error. J is TRBJ2-5 and V is TRBV6-5; 7 positions agree with TRBD1. This CDR3 region has 14 residues. Germline values: CDR1 MNHEY, CDR2 SVGAGI. The CDR3 loop is CASSDSPGQKTQYF. The CDR3 bases are TGTGCCAGCAGTGACTCACCGGGACAGAAGACCCAGTACTTC.

The V and J genes are TRBV6-2 or TRBV6-3 and TRBJ2-7; 8 positions agree with TRBD1. Germline CDR1 and CDR2: MNHEY and SVGEGT. This CDR3 comprises 10 residues. The J segment lost 12 bases and the V segment lost 6 bases, leaving 4 bases of the junction unmatched. This chain's CDR3 is CASSRTGSYF. CDR3 coding DNA: TGTGCCAGCAGCCGGACAGGGTCGTACTTC.

Many counts were recorded for this clonotype. The chain couples TRBV18 to TRBJ2-5; the match to TRBD1 covers 9 bases. The CDR3 totals 15 residues. Germline CDR1 and CDR2: KGHSH and LQKENI. The trim removed 3 bases at V and 2 bases at J, leaving 4 bases unmatched. This chain's CDR3 is CASSPSTGGQETQYF. The CDR3 DNA is TGTGCCAGCTCACCTTCGACAGGGGGGCAAGAGACCCAGTACTTC. The whole variable domain, remainder taken from reference TRBV18 and TRBJ2-5, is NAGVMQNPRHLVRRRGQEARLRCSPMKGHSHVYWYRQLPEEGLKFMVYLQKENIIDESGMPKERFSAEFPKEGPSILRIQQVVRGDSAAYFCASSPSTGGQETQYFGPGTRLLVL.

This clonotype was counted ten times or more. The chain is built from TRBV5-5 and TRBJ2-7; 8 bases agree with TRBD2. CDR1 is SGHKS, CDR2 YYEKEE, per germline (reference sequence). V shed 2 bases, J shed 2 bases, and the junction held 6 bases outside the gene matches. This CDR3 spans 15 amino acids. CDR3 sequence reads: CASSLAGDSTYEQYF. In nucleotides, the CDR3 is TGTGCCAGCAGCTTAGCGGGAGATTCCACCTACGAGCAGTACTTC.

The V call is TRBV29-1, the J call TRBJ2-5; D is perhaps TRBD2 (6 bases). The CDR3 is 13 amino acids. V lost 7 bases and J 5 bases, leaving 17 bases between the germline ends. Germline CDR1 reads SQVTM; CDR2 reads ANQGSEA. In nucleotides, the CDR3 is TGCAGCGCCCCTTTGGAGGGTCTGGAGACCCAGTACTTC. Protein: CSAPLEGLETQYF.

To note about this clonotype: Given a much more abundant clone one base away, this may be a read error. The chain combines TRBV25-1 with TRBJ2-3; perhaps TRBD2 as D (5 bases). Germline CDR1 reads MGHDK; CDR2 reads SYGVNS. Between the trimmed V and J ends, which lost 8 bases and 6 bases, there was a span of 15 bases. The CDR3 has 13 residues. CDR3 protein: CASGPGRPDTQYF. In nucleotides, the CDR3 is TGTGCCAGCGGTCCGGGAAGACCTGATACGCAGTATTTT.

The chain joins TRBV29-1 to TRBJ2-1; D not certain. The CDR3 runs 11 residues. With 4 bases removed from V and 13 bases from J, the gap between germline ends came to 14 bases. Germline-derived CDR1 and CDR2 are SQVTM and ANQGSEA. This CDR3 reads CSVGHKETQFF. The CDR3 DNA is TGCAGCGTTGGACATAAAGAGACCCAGTTCTTC.

The table lists this clonotype with a few counts. A much larger clone differs from this one at a single base, so this may be a read error. The rearrangement links TRBV6-2 or TRBV6-3 to TRBJ2-1; 9 bases match TRBD2. CDR3 length: 14 amino acids. V lost 2 bases, J lost 13 bases, and 9 bases stayed unmatched. The germline V gene has CDR1 MNHEY and CDR2 SVGEGT. CDR3: CASSYGGRAETQFF. CDR3 sequence (DNA): TGTGCCAGCAGTTACGGCGGGAGGGCAGAGACCCAGTTCTTC.

V usage is TRBV3-1 and J usage is TRBJ2-5; D perhaps matches TRBD1 (6 bases). V lost 0 bases to trimming and J lost 5 bases, with 10 bases between them. Germline-derived CDR1 and CDR2 are LGHDT and YNNKEL (reference sequence). This CDR3 spans 14 amino acids. CDR3 DNA sequence: TGTGCCAGCAGCCAAGAACAGGGATTGGAGACCCAGTACTTC. Translation gives CASSQEQGLETQYF.

This clonotype came up a few times. V is TRBV15 and J is TRBJ1-4, with D perhaps matching TRBD1 (6 bases). Germline assignment: CDR1 LNHNV and CDR2 YYDKDF (reference sequence). This CDR3 region has 14 residues. V was clipped by 5 bases and J by 5 bases, with 12 bases between them. CDR3 bases: TGTGCCACCAGCTCGCAGGGGAAGAATGAAAAACTGTTTTTT. This codes for CATSSQGKNEKLFF.

The chain couples TRBV11-2 to TRBJ2-7; unclear D gene. Trimming stripped 5 bases from V and 9 bases from J, with 14 bases between. Germline V lookup: CDR1 SGHAT, CDR2 FQNNGV. The CDR3 contains 12 residues. The CDR3 region is CASSIQYCGQYF. CDR3 nucleotides: TGTGCCAGCAGCATACAGTACTGCGGGCAGTACTTC.

The gene calls are TRBV10-3 and TRBJ2-1, with TRBD2 matching over 8 bases. Trimming removed 2 bases from V and 0 bases from J; junction bases left unmatched: 6. The CDR3 spans 17 residues. Germline CDR1 reads ENHRY; CDR2 reads SYGVKD. The CDR3 nucleotides are TGTGCCATCAGTGAGCCGGGGGGGGGCCTCTCCTACAATGAGCAGTTCTTC. Encoded protein: CAISEPGGGLSYNEQFF.